Reported below is one T cell receptor beta chain. A clone one base away is much larger, so this may be a read error. This specimen belongs to a study of human T cells and chemical hapten exposure. Whole-study context: Small pooled library volume differences chiefly drove per-sample TCR yield variation.

Time point denoted: patch test 1, 2 weeks after DPC sensitization. Treatment defined: therapeutic diphenylcyclopropenone sensitization with weekly scalp DPC. From the RACE reads, TCRdb called clonotypes with MiXCR, one entry per CDR3 protein. The sample shows tens of thousands of distinct CDR3 sequences, 7% to 10% of them seen only once. Germline-derived CDR1 and CDR2 are SQVTM and ANQGSEA. The CDR3 is 13 amino acids. The source is a woman between 40 and 50 years old with alopecia areata. Some clones in this sample may be carry-over from other donors' samples. V is TRBV29-1 and J is TRBJ1-1, with D perhaps matching TRBD1 (6 bases). The input for sequencing was whole blood, taken in connection with sensitization to the hapten diphenylcyclopropenone (DPC). The CDR3 protein is CSGLRDKKAETFF. DNA of the CDR3: TGCAGCGGACTCCGGGACAAAAAAGCTGAAACTTTCTTT. The variable domain in full, with the rest retrieved from reference TRBV29-1 and TRBJ1-1, is SAVISQKPSRDICQRGTSLTIQCQVDSQVTMMFWYRQQPGQSLTLIATANQGSEATYESGFVIDKFPISRPNLTFSTLTVSNMSPEDSSIYLCSGLRDKKAETFFGQGTRLTVV.